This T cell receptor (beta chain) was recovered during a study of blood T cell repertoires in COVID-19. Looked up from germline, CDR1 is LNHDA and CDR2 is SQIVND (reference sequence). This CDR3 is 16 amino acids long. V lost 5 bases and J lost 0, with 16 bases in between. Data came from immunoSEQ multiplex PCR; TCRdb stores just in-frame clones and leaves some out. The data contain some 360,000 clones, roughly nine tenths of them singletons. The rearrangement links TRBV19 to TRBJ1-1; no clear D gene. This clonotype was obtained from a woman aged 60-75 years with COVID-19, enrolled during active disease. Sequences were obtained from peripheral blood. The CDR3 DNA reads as TGTGCCAGTAGTCCCCAACATACCCCCATGAACACTGAAGCTTTCTTT. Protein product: CASSPQHTPMNTEAFF.